The 30 T cell receptor beta chains in this list originate from one sample, sequenced in a study of naive and memory T cell subsets. Both TRBC1 and TRBC2 were covered by a beta constant-region primer of two equimolar oligonucleotides. Ligated cDNA was amplified by four rounds of PCR with nested alpha and beta constant-region primers and SP2. A single record per CDR3 protein comes from TCRdb applying MiXCR to the UMI-ligation and nested PCR reads. The sample includes roughly 24,000 distinct CDR3 sequences, approximately 8.8% seen only once; the top ten take about 20%. Sequencing input: central memory CD8+ T cells from blood. The receptors stem from a human donor in good health.

This clonotype was observed at least ten times. The rearrangement joins TRBV20-1 to TRBJ2-7, with D possibly TRBD2 on 5 matching bases. From germline, CDR1 is DFQATT and CDR2 SNEGSKA (reference sequence). The CDR3 covers 12 residues. V was shortened by 0 bases and J by 6 bases, with 9 bases between the two germline ends. The CDR3 region is CSARDPGSEQYF. CDR3 bases: TGCAGTGCTAGAGATCCGGGGAGCGAGCAGTACTTC.

This clonotype was seen many times. The chain recombines TRBV2 with TRBJ1-5; tentatively, D is TRBD1 (5 bases). Germline lookup yields CDR1 SNHLY and CDR2 FYNNEI. This CDR3 has 16 residues. With 3 bases removed from V and 2 bases from J, the gap between germline ends came to 14 bases. CDR3 in amino acids: CASSDPRAGGNQPQHF. The CDR3 DNA is TGTGCCAGCAGTGACCCCAGGGCAGGTGGCAATCAGCCCCAGCATTTT.

This clonotype was counted at least ten times. This sequence joins TRBV4-1 and TRBJ1-5; TRBD1 is a possible D gene (6 bases). V was shortened by 11 bases and J by 5 bases, with 19 bases between the two germline ends. The CDR3 has 14 residues. Germline loops: CDR1 MGHRA, CDR2 YSYEKL. This CDR3 is CASGAGGGYQPQHF. The CDR3 DNA reads TGCGCCTCTGGGGCGGGGGGCGGTTATCAGCCCCAGCATTTT.

In this sample, this clonotype turned up a few times. J is TRBJ2-7 and V is TRBV2; a possible D gene is TRBD1 (6 bases). Trimming removed 6 bases at V and 1 base at J, with 16 bases between. The germline gives CDR1 SNHLY, CDR2 FYNNEI. This CDR3 has 15 amino acids. The DNA of the CDR3 is TGTGCCAGCAGCCCAGGACAGCACTCTTCCTACGAGCAGTACTTC. This translates into CASSPGQHSSYEQYF.

This clonotype was seen a single time. This chain links TRBV25-1 with TRBJ2-7; TRBD1 matches at 8 bases. CDR1 is MGHDK, CDR2 SYGVNS, per germline. Trimming cost V 4 bases and J 1 base; bases outside gene matches: 3. This CDR3 is built from 14 residues. The CDR3 protein is CASSADRESYEQYF. The CDR3 nucleotides read TGTGCCAGCAGTGCGGACAGGGAATCCTACGAGCAGTACTTC.

This clonotype was counted ten times or more. The chain has TRBV6-1 and TRBJ1-5; tentatively, D is TRBD1 (6 bases). Germline values: CDR1 MNHNS, CDR2 SASEGT. This CDR3 has 13 amino acids. The V end was cut by 8 bases, the J end by 3 bases, with 11 bases between. CDR3 sequence reads: CASQTGDNQPQHF. The CDR3 nucleotides are TGTGCCAGCCAGACAGGCGACAATCAGCCCCAGCATTTT.

This clonotype was seen many times. This chain joins TRBV6-5 and TRBJ1-3; D may be TRBD1 (5 bases). The CDR3 sequence is 14 residues long. Germline assignment: CDR1 MNHEY and CDR2 SVGAGI. Trimming left V 7 bases short and J 2 bases short, with 12 bases between. In DNA, the CDR3 is TGTGCCAGCACCTCCGGGACTCCTGGAAACACCATATATTTT. Its translation: CASTSGTPGNTIYF.

This clonotype was seen ten or more times. The J gene is TRBJ2-1, the V gene TRBV4-1; D not resolved. The V and J ends lost 0 bases and 9 bases respectively, with 12 bases between them. This CDR3 is built from 14 residues. Germline loops: CDR1 MGHRA, CDR2 YSYEKL. CDR3 sequence (DNA): TGCGCCAGCAGCCAAGAAATGGAGTCGGGTGAGCAGTTCTTC. This sequence encodes CASSQEMESGEQFF.

V usage is TRBV6-2 or TRBV6-3 and J usage is TRBJ2-3; tentatively, D is TRBD1 (5 bases). From germline, CDR1 is MNHEY and CDR2 SVGEGT. V shed 7 bases and J shed 6 bases, with 17 bases lying between them. The CDR3 extends over 14 amino acids. The chain's CDR3 is CASTLGDTPDTQYF. The CDR3 DNA is TGTGCCAGCACCTTAGGGGATACACCTGATACGCAGTATTTT.

This clonotype is medium-sized in the sample. The chain employs TRBV9 and TRBJ2-2; 8 bases are shared with TRBD1. The CDR3 spans 15 residues. With 4 bases clipped from V and 7 bases from J, the junction kept 9 bases outside the gene matches. Germline V gene lookup returns CDR1 SGDLS and CDR2 YYNGEE. CDR3 region: CASSPRTGYDGELFF. DNA of the CDR3: TGTGCCAGCAGCCCAAGGACAGGGTATGACGGGGAGCTGTTTTTT.

Relative to its sample, this clonotype is medium-sized (0.01 to 0.1%). Written as DNA, the CDR3 is TGTGCCAGCAGCTCAGTCGCGACGGGAGGTAATGAGCAGTTCTTC. This encodes CASSSVATGGNEQFF. The rearrangement links TRBV11-3 to TRBJ2-1; 7 nucleotides match TRBD2. The CDR3 contains 15 residues. V lost 4 bases and J lost 7; bases outside the gene matches: 10. The germline CDR1 and CDR2 sequences are SGHNT and YENEEA.

This clonotype was counted ten times or more. J is TRBJ2-7 and V is TRBV20-1, with D unresolved. The CDR3 sequence is 11 residues long. The V end was cut by 7 bases, the J end by 3 bases, with 10 bases between. Per germline, CDR1 DFQATT and CDR2 SNEGSKA (reference sequence). The CDR3: CSGLENYEQYF. The CDR3 DNA follows: TGCAGTGGACTGGAAAACTACGAGCAGTACTTC.

The V call is TRBV20-1, the J call TRBJ2-1; the match to TRBD2 covers 8 bases. CDR3 length equals 15 residues. Germline V CDR1 and CDR2: DFQATT, SNEGSKA (reference sequence). V shed 6 bases and J 4 bases; nucleotides not matched to a gene: 11. DNA for the CDR3: TGCAGTGCCGACTTCATACGGGAGGGTTACAATGAGCAGTTCTTC. This encodes CSADFIREGYNEQFF.

This clonotype appeared a few times. This chain joins TRBV28 and TRBJ1-5, with 8 bases aligning to TRBD1. Germline loops: CDR1 MDHEN, CDR2 SYDVKM. This CDR3 comprises 14 residues. With 6 bases clipped from V and 7 bases from J, the junction kept 8 bases outside the gene matches. This CDR3 reads CASSLGQGRQPQHF. CDR3 coding DNA: TGTGCCAGCAGCCTTGGACAGGGTAGACAGCCCCAGCATTTT.

The chain links TRBV6-6 to TRBJ2-1; TRBD2 matches 8 bases. Germline CDR1 and CDR2: MNHNY and SVGAGI (reference sequence). This CDR3 comprises 16 residues. V dropped 7 bases and J dropped 7; count of bases not matched to a gene: 15. CDR3 amino acids: CASIAGGGRHGNEQFF. In nucleotides, the CDR3 is TGTGCCAGCATTGCGGGGGGCGGGAGGCATGGGAATGAGCAGTTCTTC.

This clonotype was detected many times. This rearrangement joins TRBV5-1 to TRBJ1-1; TRBD1 matches at 8 bases. Germline V lookup: CDR1 SGHRS, CDR2 YFSETQ. Losses at the gene ends were 3 bases for V and 6 bases for J; bases not matched to a gene: 7. The CDR3 has 14 amino acids. The CDR3 sequence: CASSWTGKEAEAFF. CDR3 DNA sequence: TGCGCCAGCAGCTGGACAGGGAAAGAGGCTGAAGCTTTCTTT.

This clonotype came up a few times. The gene calls are TRBV12-3 or TRBV12-4 and TRBJ2-1; D is unclear. Between the trimmed V and J ends, which lost 3 bases and 9 bases, there was a span of 6 bases. CDR3 length: 11 residues. CDR3 amino acids: CASSLSLEQFF. As DNA, the CDR3 is TGTGCCAGCAGTTTGTCGCTTGAGCAGTTCTTC.

This clonotype appeared many times. The rearrangement uses TRBV29-1 and TRBJ2-2; 11 bases map to TRBD2. From germline, CDR1 is SQVTM and CDR2 ANQGSEA. After removal of 4 bases from V and 3 bases from J, the junction contained 10 bases not matched to a gene. The CDR3 is made up of 17 amino acids. CDR3 DNA sequence: TGCAGCGTTGTGGCTACTAGCGGGAGCGTCGACACCGGGGAGCTGTTTTTT. It codes for CSVVATSGSVDTGELFF.

This clonotype was found a few times. This sequence joins TRBV12-3 or TRBV12-4 and TRBJ2-7, with no clear D. Trimming stripped 0 bases from V and 3 bases from J, with 3 bases between. The CDR3 length is 12 residues. The CDR3 reads CASSLANYEQYF. DNA of the CDR3: TGTGCCAGCAGTTTAGCGAACTACGAGCAGTACTTC.

The chain is built from TRBV28 and TRBJ2-5; tentative D call: TRBD1 (6 bases). V gave up 3 bases and J gave up 0 bases, with 20 bases separating them. The V gene's germline CDR1 is MDHEN and CDR2 SYDVKM. The CDR3 spans 18 residues. CDR3: CASSFVQQQGEYQETQYF. The DNA for the CDR3 is TGTGCCAGCAGTTTCGTTCAGCAACAGGGAGAGTACCAAGAGACCCAGTACTTC.

This clonotype has just a few counts. V is TRBV3-1 and J is TRBJ2-5; 8 bases agree with TRBD2. Germline CDR1 is LGHDT and CDR2 is YNNKEL (reference sequence). Unmatched junction bases numbered 9, after V lost 1 base and J lost 2 bases. The CDR3 is made up of 17 amino acids. The CDR3 region is CASSQGVSGDPQETQYF. CDR3 bases: TGTGCCAGCAGCCAAGGCGTTAGCGGGGACCCACAAGAGACCCAGTACTTC.

The chain recombines TRBV4-1 with TRBJ2-7; D may be TRBD1 (6 bases). V shed 3 bases and J shed 2 bases, with 14 bases lying between them. The germline CDR1 and CDR2 sequences are MGHRA and YSYEKL. The length of the CDR3 is 15 residues. CDR3 residues: CASSQGRGAPYEQYF. The CDR3 DNA reads as TGCGCCAGCAGCCAGGGCAGGGGCGCTCCCTACGAGCAGTACTTC.

The chain recombines TRBV28 with TRBJ2-1; a weak D match, TRBD1 (6 bases). Germline V gene lookup returns CDR1 MDHEN and CDR2 SYDVKM. The CDR3 length is 13 residues. V lost 4 bases, J lost 9 bases, and 13 bases lay in between. The CDR3: CASSYPRGPEQFF. The CDR3, as DNA: TGTGCCAGCAGTTACCCCAGGGGTCCTGAGCAGTTCTTC.

This clonotype was picked up many times. J is TRBJ2-7 and V is TRBV5-1; D unresolved. The germline V gene encodes CDR1 SGHRS and CDR2 YFSETQ. This CDR3 spans 12 amino acids. Trimming stripped 6 bases from V and 3 bases from J, with 10 bases between. In DNA form, the CDR3 reads TGCGCCAGCAACCTTGGAGACTACGAGCAGTACTTC. Its protein is CASNLGDYEQYF. Full variable domain (missing parts from reference TRBV5-1 and TRBJ2-7): KAGVTQTPRYLIKTRGQQVTLSCSPISGHRSVSWYQQTPGQGLQFLFEYFSETQRNKGNFPGRFSGRQFSNSRSEMNVSTLELGDSALYLCASNLGDYEQYFGPGTRLTVT.

This clonotype has just a few counts. This chain connects TRBV6-1 to TRBJ2-2; 8 bases are a match to TRBD1. The CDR3 totals 15 residues. The V gene's germline CDR1 is MNHNS and CDR2 SASEGT. Trimming took 6 bases from V and 3 from J; bases not matched to a gene: 6. CDR3 loop: CASRDPGQDTGELFF. Here the CDR3 DNA reads TGTGCCAGCAGAGACCCGGGACAGGACACCGGGGAGCTGTTTTTT.

This clonotype was recorded many times. The gene calls are TRBV27 and TRBJ2-1; 9 nucleotides match TRBD1. The CDR3 covers 15 residues. The V segment lost 7 bases and the J segment 2 bases; nucleotides outside the gene matches: 6. Germline-derived CDR1 and CDR2 are MNHEY and SMNVEV (reference sequence). This chain's CDR3 is CASTSGTGTYNEQFF. CDR3 DNA: TGTGCCAGCACCTCCGGGACAGGGACCTACAATGAGCAGTTCTTC.

There are many counts of this clonotype. This chain links TRBV6-2 or TRBV6-3 with TRBJ2-7; tentatively, D is TRBD2 (6 bases). Trimming pared 1 base from V and 6 bases from J, leaving 13 bases between. This CDR3 has 14 residues. Germline values: CDR1 MNHEY, CDR2 SVGEGT. This chain's CDR3 is CASSYFQSGSEQYF. The CDR3 bases are TGTGCCAGCAGTTACTTTCAATCCGGGAGCGAGCAGTACTTC.

This clonotype showed up just a few times. The chain uses TRBV5-6 and TRBJ2-1; D is tentatively TRBD1 or TRBD2 (5 bases each). From germline, CDR1 is SGHDT and CDR2 YYEEEE. The CDR3 is made up of 16 amino acids. V shed 2 bases and J shed 3 bases, with 15 bases lying between them. The chain's CDR3 is CASSFEGTRNYNEQFF. In DNA, the CDR3 is TGTGCCAGCAGCTTTGAGGGGACCCGCAACTACAATGAGCAGTTCTTC.

This clonotype was observed a few times. This sequence joins TRBV29-1 and TRBJ2-2; the D gene is possibly TRBD1 (6 bases). Germline V CDR1 and CDR2: SQVTM, ANQGSEA. The CDR3 has 13 residues. Trimming stripped 4 bases from V and 0 bases from J, with 6 bases between. CDR3 in amino acids: CSVGTANTGELFF. The DNA of the CDR3 is TGCAGCGTTGGGACAGCGAACACCGGGGAGCTGTTTTTT.

This clonotype has ten or more counts. This chain links TRBV2 with TRBJ1-1; possible D gene TRBD1, 6 bases. The V end was cut by 5 bases, the J end by 5 bases, with 15 bases between. Germline CDR1 is SNHLY and CDR2 is FYNNEI. The CDR3 loop spans 14 amino acids. The CDR3 sequence is CASSSSRGQTEAFF. The CDR3 DNA follows: TGTGCCAGCAGTAGCAGTAGGGGACAAACTGAAGCTTTCTTT.